This T cell receptor beta chain was found in a study of blood T cells in healthy people across ages. It was with a sample-barcoded 5' primer and a J-beta primer mix that a second PCR of about 6 to 12 cycles was run. From the 5' RACE reads, TCRdb called clonotypes with MiXCR, one entry per CDR3 protein. The sample includes around 1,800,000 distinct CDR3 sequences, around 42% of them seen just once. General observations from the study: The percentage of naive T cells correlated strongly with TCR beta diversity.

V lost 4 bases and J 7 bases, leaving 10 bases between the germline ends. The CDR3 has 12 residues. Germline V CDR1 and CDR2: SQVTM, ANQGSEA. About this clonotype itself: Its antigen is unidentified. A clone one base away is much larger, so this may be a read error.

The sequenced sample consisted of blood. The genes are TRBV29-1 and TRBJ1-4; tentatively, D is TRBD1 (6 bases). This clonotype was obtained from a human donor in good health. CDR3 nucleotides: TGCAGCGTTGGAGGGGGATGTGAAAAACTGTTTTTT. Amino acid sequence: CSVGGGCEKLFF.